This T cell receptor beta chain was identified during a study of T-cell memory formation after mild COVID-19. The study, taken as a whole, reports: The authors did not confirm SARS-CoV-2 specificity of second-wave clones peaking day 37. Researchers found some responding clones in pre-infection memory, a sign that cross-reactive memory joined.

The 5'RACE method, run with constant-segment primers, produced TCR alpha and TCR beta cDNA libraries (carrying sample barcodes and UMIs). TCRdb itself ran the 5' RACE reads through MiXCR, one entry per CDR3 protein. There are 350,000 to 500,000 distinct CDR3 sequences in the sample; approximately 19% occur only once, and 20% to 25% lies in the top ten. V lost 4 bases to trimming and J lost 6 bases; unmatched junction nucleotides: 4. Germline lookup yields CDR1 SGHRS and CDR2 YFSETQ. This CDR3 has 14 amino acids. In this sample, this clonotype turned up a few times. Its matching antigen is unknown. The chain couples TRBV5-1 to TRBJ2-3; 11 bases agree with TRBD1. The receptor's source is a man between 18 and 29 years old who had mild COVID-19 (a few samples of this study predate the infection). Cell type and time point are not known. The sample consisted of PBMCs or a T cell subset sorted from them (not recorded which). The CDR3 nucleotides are TGCGCCAGCAGCAGGACAGGGGGCAGGGATACGCAGTATTTT. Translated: CASSRTGGRDTQYF.